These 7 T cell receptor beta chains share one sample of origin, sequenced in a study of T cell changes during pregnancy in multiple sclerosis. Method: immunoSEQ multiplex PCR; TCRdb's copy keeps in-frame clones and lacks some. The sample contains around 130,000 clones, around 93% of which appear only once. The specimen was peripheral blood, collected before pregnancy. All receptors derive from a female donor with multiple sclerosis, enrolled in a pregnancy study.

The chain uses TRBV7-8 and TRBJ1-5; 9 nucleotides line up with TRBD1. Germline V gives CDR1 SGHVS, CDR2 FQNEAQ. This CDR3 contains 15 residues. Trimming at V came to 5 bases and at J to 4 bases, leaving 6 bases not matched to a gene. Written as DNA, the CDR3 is TGTGCCAGCAGCACAGACAGGGGGTTTAATCAGCCCCAGCATTTT. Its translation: CASSTDRGFNQPQHF.

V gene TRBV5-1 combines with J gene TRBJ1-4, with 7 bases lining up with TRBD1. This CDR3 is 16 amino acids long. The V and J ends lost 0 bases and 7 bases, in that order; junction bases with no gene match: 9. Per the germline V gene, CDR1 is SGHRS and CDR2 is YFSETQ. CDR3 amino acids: CASSLEGGMGREKLFF. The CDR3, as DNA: TGCGCCAGCAGCTTGGAAGGGGGCATGGGGCGTGAAAAACTGTTTTTT.

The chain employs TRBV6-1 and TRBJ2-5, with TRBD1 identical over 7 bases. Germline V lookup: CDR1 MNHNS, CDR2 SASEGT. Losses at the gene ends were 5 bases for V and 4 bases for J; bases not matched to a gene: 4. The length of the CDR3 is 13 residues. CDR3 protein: CASSTGARETQYF. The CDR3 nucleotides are TGTGCCAGCAGTACAGGGGCGCGAGAGACCCAGTACTTC.

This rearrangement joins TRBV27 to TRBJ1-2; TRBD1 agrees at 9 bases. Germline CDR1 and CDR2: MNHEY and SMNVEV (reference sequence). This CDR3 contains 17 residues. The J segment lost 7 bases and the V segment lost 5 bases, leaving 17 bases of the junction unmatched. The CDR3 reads CASSPETHRGRLSGYTF. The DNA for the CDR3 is TGTGCCAGCAGTCCGGAAACACACAGGGGGCGATTAAGTGGCTACACCTTC.

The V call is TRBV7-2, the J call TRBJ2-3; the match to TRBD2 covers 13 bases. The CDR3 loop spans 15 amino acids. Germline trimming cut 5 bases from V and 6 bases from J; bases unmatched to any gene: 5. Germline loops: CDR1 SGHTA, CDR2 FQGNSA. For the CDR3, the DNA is TGTGCCAGCAGCCCCCGACTAGCGGGAGGCGATACGCAGTATTTT. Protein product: CASSPRLAGGDTQYF.

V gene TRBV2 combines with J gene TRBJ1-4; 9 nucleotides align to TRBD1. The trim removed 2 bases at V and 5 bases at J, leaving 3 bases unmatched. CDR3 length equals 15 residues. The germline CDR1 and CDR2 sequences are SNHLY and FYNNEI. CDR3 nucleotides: TGTGCCAGCAGTGAAAGGGGGACAGGGAATGAAAAACTGTTTTTT. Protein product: CASSERGTGNEKLFF.

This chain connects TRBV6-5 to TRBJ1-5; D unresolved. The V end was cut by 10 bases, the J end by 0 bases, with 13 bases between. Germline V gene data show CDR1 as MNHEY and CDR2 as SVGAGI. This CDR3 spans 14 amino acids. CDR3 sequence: CATAALDSNQPQHF. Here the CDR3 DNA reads TGTGCCACCGCGGCTCTCGATAGCAATCAGCCCCAGCATTTT.